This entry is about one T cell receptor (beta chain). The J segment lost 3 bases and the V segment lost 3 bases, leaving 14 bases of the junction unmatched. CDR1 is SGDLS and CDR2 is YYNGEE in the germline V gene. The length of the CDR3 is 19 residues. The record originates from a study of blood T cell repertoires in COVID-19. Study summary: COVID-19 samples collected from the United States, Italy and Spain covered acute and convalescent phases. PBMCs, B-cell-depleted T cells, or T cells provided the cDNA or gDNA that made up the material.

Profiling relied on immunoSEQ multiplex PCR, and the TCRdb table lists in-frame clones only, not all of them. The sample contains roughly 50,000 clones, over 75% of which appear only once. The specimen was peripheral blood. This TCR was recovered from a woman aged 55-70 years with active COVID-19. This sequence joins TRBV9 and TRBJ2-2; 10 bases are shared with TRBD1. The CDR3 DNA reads TGTGCCAGCAGCGGAGCCGGGACAGGGGTTTTTCGGGACACCGGGGAGCTGTTTTTT. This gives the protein CASSGAGTGVFRDTGELFF.